The 32 T cell receptor beta chains listed next were all sequenced from one sample in a study of long-term antiretroviral therapy in people with HIV. immunoSEQ v3.0 was run at survey level. The repertoire was sequenced with immunoSEQ multiplex PCR; TCRdb's copy has only in-frame clones and lacks some. There are 21,000 or so clones in the sample; roughly 79% occur only once, and 4.6% lies in the top ten. The input for sequencing was unsorted PBMCs, taken 0.5 years after starting antiretroviral therapy. These receptors were taken from a man aged 18 to 29 with HIV.

This clone was detected only once. The chain couples TRBV5-4 to TRBJ2-3; D gene ambiguous. Trimming removed 1 base from V and 5 bases from J, with 5 bases in between. Germline CDR1 reads SGHNT; CDR2 reads YYREEE (reference sequence). The CDR3 consists of 12 residues. The CDR3 region is CASSLSRDTQYF. The CDR3, as DNA: TGTGCCAGCAGCTTGTCTCGAGATACGCAGTATTTT. The variable domain in full, completed from reference TRBV5-4 and TRBJ2-3, reads ETGVTQSPTHLIKTRGQQVTLRCSSQSGHNTVSWYQQALGQGPQFIFQYYREEENGRGNFPPRFSGLQFPNYSSELNVNALELDDSALYLCASSLSRDTQYFGPGTRLTVL.

The V call is TRBV6-5, the J call TRBJ1-2; D is possibly TRBD1 (6 bases). Germline V gene sequence: CDR1 MNHEY, CDR2 SVGAGI. The length of the CDR3 is 12 residues. The germline V and J ends were trimmed by 5 bases and 6 bases, with 10 bases remaining between them. The CDR3 nucleotides read TGTGCCAGCAGTAAGGGGGGCCATGGCTACACCTTC. This gives the protein CASSKGGHGYTF.

The table lists this clone with a count of one. The chain is built from TRBV7-6 and TRBJ1-3; D is uncertain. The length of the CDR3 is 16 residues. CDR1 is SGHVS, CDR2 FNYEAQ, per germline. V shed 5 bases and J shed 2 bases, with 16 bases lying between them. The CDR3 nucleotides read TGTGCCAGCAGCCTAGTGTCCGTGGCAGCTGGAAACACCATATATTTT. Its translation is CASSLVSVAAGNTIYF.

V is TRBV5-1 and J is TRBJ2-7; 10 nucleotides match TRBD2. V shed 4 bases, J shed 5 bases, and the junction held 9 bases outside the gene matches. In germline, CDR1 is SGHRS, CDR2 YFSETQ. The CDR3 is made up of 15 amino acids. The CDR3 nucleotides are TGCGCCAGCAGCCCTTCGGCCGGGACTAGCGACGAGCAGTACTTC. It specifies CASSPSAGTSDEQYF.

J is TRBJ1-6 and V is TRBV7-3; maybe TRBD1 (6 bases). Germline V gene lookup returns CDR1 SGHTA and CDR2 FQGTGA. V was pared by 1 base and J by 8 bases, with 6 bases between. This CDR3 has 13 amino acids. In DNA, the CDR3 is TGTGCCAGCAGCTTAAGGACAGATTCACCCCTCCACTTT. This encodes CASSLRTDSPLHF.

The chain couples TRBV7-6 to TRBJ2-7; the D is unclear. The germline gives CDR1 SGHVS, CDR2 FNYEAQ. The V gene lost 5 bases and the J gene lost 6 bases, with 14 bases spanning the gap. This CDR3 has 13 residues. CDR3: CASSPRRFAEQYF. The CDR3, as DNA: TGTGCCAGCAGCCCTCGGCGGTTTGCCGAGCAGTACTTC.

In this sample, this clone turned up once. This chain joins TRBV2 and TRBJ2-5; 10 bases are shared with TRBD1. J lost 2 bases, V lost 4 bases, and 7 bases had no gene match. The CDR3 is 16 amino acids. CDR1 is SNHLY and CDR2 is FYNNEI in the germline V gene. The CDR3 DNA reads as TGTGCCAGCAGTGCCCGACAGGGGGCTGGACAAGAGACCCAGTACTTC. It encodes CASSARQGAGQETQYF.

The rearrangement links TRBV28 to TRBJ2-1; 8 nucleotides align to TRBD1. The CDR3 totals 18 residues. The V and J ends lost 2 bases and 7 bases, in that order; junction bases with no gene match: 16. Germline V gene lookup returns CDR1 MDHEN and CDR2 SYDVKM. This CDR3 reads CASSLTLRTGRGGNEQFF. The CDR3 DNA follows: TGTGCCAGCAGTTTAACCTTAAGGACAGGGCGAGGAGGAAATGAGCAGTTCTTC.

V is TRBV4-2 and J is TRBJ2-6; TRBD1 aligns across 7 bases. Per the germline V gene, CDR1 is LGHNA and CDR2 is YNFKEQ. The CDR3 totals 19 residues. The J segment lost 2 bases and the V segment lost 0 bases, leaving 10 bases of the junction unmatched. CDR3 DNA: TGTGCCAGCAGCCAAGAAGGGGGCCAACAGGGAGCTGGGGCCAACGTCCTGACTTTC. Amino acid sequence: CASSQEGGQQGAGANVLTF.

The genes are TRBV10-1 and TRBJ2-6; D unclear. The CDR3 is made up of 16 amino acids. Between the trimmed V and J ends, which lost 7 bases and 1 base, there was a span of 14 bases. The germline gives CDR1 WNHNN, CDR2 SYGVQD (reference sequence). The CDR3 loop is CASTMGNQSGANVLTF. As DNA, the CDR3 is TGCGCCAGCACGATGGGGAATCAATCTGGGGCCAACGTCCTGACTTTC.

The table lists this clone with a count of one. CDR3 loop: CASSSVTGPYEQYF. Written as DNA, the CDR3 is TGTGCCAGCAGCTCGGTTACCGGTCCTTACGAGCAGTACTTC. This chain links TRBV9 with TRBJ2-7, with D unresolved. Germline loops: CDR1 SGDLS, CDR2 YYNGEE. Trimming removed 4 bases from V and 4 bases from J, with 15 bases in between. CDR3 length: 14 residues.

This clone was observed a single time. The V and J genes are TRBV4-3 and TRBJ2-7, with D possibly matching TRBD2 (5 bases). Deletions cut 0 bases from V and 2 bases from J, with 11 bases between. The CDR3 has 15 residues. Per the germline V gene, CDR1 is LGHNA and CDR2 is YSLEER. The CDR3 nucleotides read TGCGCCAGCAGCCAAGATTGGCGGGTCCCCTACGAGCAGTACTTC. It codes for CASSQDWRVPYEQYF.

This clone was recorded a few times. Distinct nucleotide sequences in the sample also encode this CDR3. This rearrangement joins TRBV6-1 to TRBJ2-3, with TRBD2 matching over 12 bases. The CDR3 is made up of 15 amino acids. Per germline, CDR1 MNHNS and CDR2 SASEGT. With V trimmed by 2 bases and J by 4 bases, 1 base remained unmatched. The chain's CDR3 is CASSELAGGPDTQYF. In nucleotides, the CDR3 is TGTGCCAGCAGTGAACTAGCGGGAGGGCCAGATACGCAGTATTTT.

This sequence joins TRBV4-1 and TRBJ2-1; D remains ambiguous. The CDR3 spans 16 residues. Trimming shortened V by 1 base and J by 2 bases, and 12 bases separated the two germline ends. From germline, CDR1 is MGHRA and CDR2 YSYEKL. As DNA, the CDR3 is TGCGCCAGCAGCCAAGTGGTTCCCAAACCCTACAATGAGCAGTTCTTC. Its translation is CASSQVVPKPYNEQFF.

This sequence joins TRBV19 and TRBJ1-5; no firm D call. This CDR3 is 15 amino acids long. V lost 8 bases and J 3 bases, leaving 17 bases between the germline ends. Germline values: CDR1 LNHDA, CDR2 SQIVND (reference sequence). This chain's CDR3 is CASSEDAFNNQPQHF. The CDR3, as DNA: TGTGCCAGTTCGGAGGACGCCTTTAACAATCAGCCCCAGCATTTT.

The gene calls are TRBV30 and TRBJ2-2, with 7 nucleotides matching TRBD1. Germline CDR1 reads GTSNPN; CDR2 reads SVGIG (reference sequence). J was trimmed by 1 base and V by 4 bases; bases with no gene match: 9. The CDR3 is made up of 16 amino acids. The CDR3: CAWTGPRGLNTGELFF. CDR3 coding DNA: TGTGCCTGGACAGGGCCAAGGGGGCTGAACACCGGGGAGCTGTTTTTT. The complete variable domain, with remaining parts taken from reference TRBV30 and TRBJ2-2, reads SQTIHQWPATLVQPVGSPLSLECTVEGTSNPNLYWYRQAAGRGLQLLFYSVGIGQISSEVPQNLSASRPQDRQFILSSKKLLLSDSGFYLCAWTGPRGLNTGELFFGEGSRLTVL.

This chain connects TRBV6-7 to TRBJ1-4; possibly TRBD1 for D (5 bases). TRBV6-7 is reported as an ORF; its role is uncertain. This CDR3 has 13 residues. With 8 bases removed from V and 9 bases from J, the gap between germline ends came to 16 bases. CDR3 residues: CASSLRETKKLFF. For the CDR3, the DNA is TGTGCCAGCTCCCTCAGGGAGACTAAAAAACTGTTTTTT.

This clone was recorded once. CDR3 sequence reads: CASSSPLADTQYF. DNA of the CDR3: TGTGCCAGCAGTTCCCCCCTGGCAGATACGCAGTATTTT. This chain joins TRBV27 and TRBJ2-3; no reliable D call. V shed 4 bases and J shed 4 bases, with 9 bases lying between them. Germline V gives CDR1 MNHEY, CDR2 SMNVEV (reference sequence). The CDR3 consists of 13 residues.

This chain joins TRBV6-1 and TRBJ1-1; the D is unclear. CDR3 size: 14 residues. Per germline, CDR1 MNHNS and CDR2 SASEGT. Trimming removed 7 bases at V and 1 base at J, with 13 bases between. CDR3 region: CASTWESGNTEAFF. As DNA, the CDR3 is TGTGCCAGCACATGGGAATCAGGGAACACTGAAGCTTTCTTT.

The chain has TRBV4-1 and TRBJ1-5; the D is unclear. Germline V CDR1 and CDR2: MGHRA, YSYEKL. Trimming removed 0 bases at V and 1 base at J, with 13 bases between. CDR3 length equals 17 residues. The CDR3 DNA reads as TGCGCCAGCAGCCAAGATGGCACCCCGGGGAGCAATCAGCCCCAGCATTTT. This codes for CASSQDGTPGSNQPQHF.

The J gene is TRBJ1-2, the V gene TRBV6-5; D is perhaps TRBD1 (5 bases). The V and J ends lost 2 bases and 1 base respectively, with 14 bases between them. In germline, CDR1 is MNHEY, CDR2 SVGAGI. There are 16 residues in the CDR3. The CDR3 DNA reads as TGTGCCAGCAGTTACAGGCGGGGCCTCTTTAACTATGGCTACACCTTC. Protein product: CASSYRRGLFNYGYTF.

This clone showed up just a few times. This chain uses TRBV5-1 with TRBJ2-2, with unresolved D. CDR1 and CDR2 from the germline V gene are SGHRS and YFSETQ. V dropped 0 bases and J dropped 6 bases, with 6 bases sitting between them. The CDR3 has 13 amino acids. Here the CDR3 reads CASSLVGPGELFF. The CDR3 nucleotides are TGCGCCAGCAGCTTGGTAGGTCCCGGGGAGCTGTTTTTT.

The V call is TRBV5-4, the J call TRBJ2-5, with 12 bases that match TRBD1. The CDR3 is 14 residues long. Germline CDR1 is SGHNT and CDR2 is YYREEE (reference sequence). J gave up 5 bases and V 4 bases, and 3 bases lay outside the gene matches. The CDR3 bases are TGTGCCAGCAGCGGGGACAGGGGGCTTGAGACCCAGTACTTC. This sequence encodes CASSGDRGLETQYF.

The J gene is TRBJ2-1, the V gene TRBV10-1; D gene ambiguous. The germline V gene has CDR1 WNHNN and CDR2 SYGVQD (reference sequence). Trimming left V 2 bases short and J 12 bases short, with 14 bases between. This CDR3 is 13 amino acids long. CDR3 loop: CASSEAFYGSQFF. CDR3 sequence (DNA): TGCGCCAGCAGTGAGGCATTCTATGGTTCGCAGTTCTTC.

The V gene is TRBV9, the J gene TRBJ1-3; tentatively, D is TRBD1 (6 bases). The germline CDR1 and CDR2 sequences are SGDLS and YYNGEE. V lost 2 bases and J lost 4, with 7 bases in between. This CDR3 region has 13 residues. As DNA, the CDR3 is TGTGCCAGCAGCGTGGGGGGCGGAAACACCATATATTTT. Translation: CASSVGGGNTIYF.

The rearrangement joins TRBV2 to TRBJ2-7; D ambiguous. CDR1 SNHLY and CDR2 FYNNEI come from the germline V gene. The ends were cut back, 11 bases at V and 0 bases at J, with 11 bases in the middle. The CDR3 is made up of 12 amino acids. CDR3 region: CASSPSSYEQYF. The CDR3 nucleotides read TGTGCCTCCTCCCCGAGCTCCTACGAGCAGTACTTC. Filled out from reference TRBV2 and TRBJ2-7, the complete variable domain reads EPEVTQTPSHQVTQMGQEVILRCVPISNHLYFYWYRQILGQKVEFLVSFYNNEISEKSEIFDDQFSVERPDGSNFTLKIRSTKLEDSAMYFCASSPSSYEQYFGPGTRLTVT.

This chain links TRBV27 with TRBJ2-7, with unresolved D. V lost 6 bases and J 6 bases, leaving 15 bases between the germline ends. The CDR3 consists of 13 residues. Germline CDR1 is MNHEY and CDR2 is SMNVEV (reference sequence). The CDR3 region is CASSRDPLSEQYF. In nucleotides, the CDR3 is TGTGCCAGCAGCAGAGATCCCCTTAGCGAGCAGTACTTC.

V gene TRBV19 combines with J gene TRBJ1-1; no clear D. The germline CDR1 and CDR2 sequences are LNHDA and SQIVND (reference sequence). V was cut by 6 bases and J by 1 base, with 15 bases left in between. This CDR3 has 15 amino acids. The CDR3 nucleotides are TGTGCCAGTAGCAACAGCCTCTCGGGGAACACTGAAGCTTTCTTT. It codes for CASSNSLSGNTEAFF. The entire variable domain, with the rest obtained from reference TRBV19 and TRBJ1-1, is as follows: DGGITQSPKYLFRKEGQNVTLSCEQNLNHDAMYWYRQDPGQGLRLIYYSQIVNDFQKGDIAEGYSVSREKKESFPLTVTSAQKNPTAFYLCASSNSLSGNTEAFFGQGTRLTVV.

The V and J genes are TRBV7-9 and TRBJ2-7; TRBD2 might be the D (6 bases). The ends were cut back, 5 bases at V and 6 bases at J, with 26 bases in the middle. Germline V gene data show CDR1 as SEHNR and CDR2 as FQNEAQ (reference sequence). The CDR3 loop spans 17 amino acids. CDR3 coding DNA: TGTGCCAGCAGCCCAAGCCGGAGGGAAGTCCTTTCGGGCGAGCAGTACTTC. Its protein product is CASSPSRREVLSGEQYF.

The chain employs TRBV30 and TRBJ2-1; 8 positions match TRBD2. The length of the CDR3 is 16 residues. Per the germline V gene, CDR1 is GTSNPN and CDR2 is SVGIG (reference sequence). The V segment lost 1 base and the J segment 0 bases; nucleotides outside the gene matches: 5. The CDR3 coding sequence is TGTGCCTGGAGTGGGACTAGCTACAGCTCCTACAATGAGCAGTTCTTC. Residues: CAWSGTSYSSYNEQFF.

The J gene is TRBJ2-1, the V gene TRBV21-1; TRBD2, the table's D call, lacks a check against the DNA. TRBV21-1 is listed as a pseudogene. The CDR3 extends over 15 amino acids. The CDR3 nucleotides read TGTGCCAGCAGCCCCTGGGGGAGGGCCAGCAATGAGCAGTTCTTC. Protein: CASSPWGRASNEQFF.

This clone was seen a single time. The gene calls are TRBV7-2 and TRBJ2-7, with D tentatively TRBD1 (5 bases). V lost 1 base and J 2 bases, leaving 9 bases between the germline ends. CDR3 length: 14 residues. CDR1 and CDR2 from the germline V gene are SGHTA and FQGNSA. CDR3 DNA: TGTGCCAGCAGCTTAGAGGACACAACCTACGAGCAGTACTTC. This sequence encodes CASSLEDTTYEQYF.